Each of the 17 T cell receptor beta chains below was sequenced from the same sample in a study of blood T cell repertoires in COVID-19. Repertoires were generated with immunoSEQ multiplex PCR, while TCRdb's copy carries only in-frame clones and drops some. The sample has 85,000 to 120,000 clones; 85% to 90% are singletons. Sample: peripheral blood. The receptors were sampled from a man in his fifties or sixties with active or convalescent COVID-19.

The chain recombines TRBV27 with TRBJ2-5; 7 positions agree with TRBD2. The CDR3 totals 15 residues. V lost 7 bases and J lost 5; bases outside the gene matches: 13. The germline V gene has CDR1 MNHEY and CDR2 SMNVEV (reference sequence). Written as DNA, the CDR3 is TGTGCCAGCAAATTAACCAGCGGGACCCCGGAGACCCAGTACTTC. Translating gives CASKLTSGTPETQYF.

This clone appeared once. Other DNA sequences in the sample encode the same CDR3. The CDR3 loop is CASSSFRNTEAFF. CDR3 DNA sequence: TGTGCCAGCAGTTCCTTCAGGAACACTGAAGCTTTCTTT. This chain uses TRBV27 with TRBJ1-1; D unclear. The germline gives CDR1 MNHEY, CDR2 SMNVEV (reference sequence). The CDR3 totals 13 residues. V was clipped by 4 bases and J by 1 base, with 7 bases between them.

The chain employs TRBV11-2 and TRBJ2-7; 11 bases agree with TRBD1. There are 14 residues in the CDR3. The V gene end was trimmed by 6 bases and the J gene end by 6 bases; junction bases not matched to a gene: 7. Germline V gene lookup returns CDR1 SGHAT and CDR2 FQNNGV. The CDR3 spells CASSSDRGRSEQYV. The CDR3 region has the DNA TGTGCCAGCAGTTCGGACAGGGGGCGAAGCGAGCAGTACGTC.

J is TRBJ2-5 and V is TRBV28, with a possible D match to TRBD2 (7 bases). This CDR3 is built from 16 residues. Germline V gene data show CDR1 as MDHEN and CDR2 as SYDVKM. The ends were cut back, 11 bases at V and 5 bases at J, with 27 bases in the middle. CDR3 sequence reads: CASNIPGQRGGETQYF. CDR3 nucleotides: TGTGCCTCCAACATCCCAGGACAGAGGGGGGGGGAGACCCAGTACTTC. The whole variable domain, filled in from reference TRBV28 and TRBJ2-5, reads DVKVTQSSRYLVKRTGEKVFLECVQDMDHENMFWYRQDPGLGLRLIYFSYDVKMKEKGDIPEGYSVSREKKERFSLILESASTNQTSMYLCASNIPGQRGGETQYFGPGTRLLVL.

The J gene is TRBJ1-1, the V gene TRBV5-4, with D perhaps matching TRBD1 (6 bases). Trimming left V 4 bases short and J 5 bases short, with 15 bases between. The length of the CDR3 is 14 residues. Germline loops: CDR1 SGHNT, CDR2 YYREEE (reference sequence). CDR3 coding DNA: TGTGCCAGCAGCCTATTCGCAGGGGATACTGAAGCTTTCTTT. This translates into CASSLFAGDTEAFF.

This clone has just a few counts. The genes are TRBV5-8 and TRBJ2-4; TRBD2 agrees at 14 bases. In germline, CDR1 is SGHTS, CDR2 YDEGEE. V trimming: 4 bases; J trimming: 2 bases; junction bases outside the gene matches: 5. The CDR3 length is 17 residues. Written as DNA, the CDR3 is TGTGCCAGCAGCCTTGGACTAGCGGGGGGATCCAAAAACATTCAGTACTTC. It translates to CASSLGLAGGSKNIQYF. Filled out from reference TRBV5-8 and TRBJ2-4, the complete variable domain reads EAGVTQSPTHLIKTRGQQATLRCSPISGHTSVYWYQQALGLGLQFLLWYDEGEERNRGNFPPRFSGRQFPNYSSELNVNALELEDSALYLCASSLGLAGGSKNIQYFGAGTRLSVL.

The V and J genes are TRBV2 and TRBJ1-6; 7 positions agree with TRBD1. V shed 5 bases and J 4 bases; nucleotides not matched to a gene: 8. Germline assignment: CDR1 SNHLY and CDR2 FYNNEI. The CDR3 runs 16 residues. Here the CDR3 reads CASSLQGTRYNSPLHF. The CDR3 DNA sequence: TGTGCCAGCAGTCTACAGGGGACAAGATATAATTCACCCCTCCACTTT.

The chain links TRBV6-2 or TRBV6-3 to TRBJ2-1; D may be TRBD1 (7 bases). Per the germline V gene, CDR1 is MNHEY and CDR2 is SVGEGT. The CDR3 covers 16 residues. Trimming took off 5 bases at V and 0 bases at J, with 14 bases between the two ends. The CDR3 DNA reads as TGTGCCAGCAGTACGGGGGACAGCAGCTCCTACAATGAGCAGTTCTTC. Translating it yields CASSTGDSSSYNEQFF.

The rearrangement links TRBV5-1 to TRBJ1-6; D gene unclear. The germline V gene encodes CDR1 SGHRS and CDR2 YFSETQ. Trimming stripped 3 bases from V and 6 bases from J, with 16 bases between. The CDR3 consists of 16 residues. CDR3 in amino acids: CASSSNTGGSNSPLHF. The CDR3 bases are TGCGCCAGCAGCTCCAACACGGGAGGGAGTAATTCACCCCTCCACTTT. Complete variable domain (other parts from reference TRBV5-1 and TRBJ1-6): KAGVTQTPRYLIKTRGQQVTLSCSPISGHRSVSWYQQTPGQGLQFLFEYFSETQRNKGNFPGRFSGRQFSNSRSEMNVSTLELGDSALYLCASSSNTGGSNSPLHFGNGTRLTVT.

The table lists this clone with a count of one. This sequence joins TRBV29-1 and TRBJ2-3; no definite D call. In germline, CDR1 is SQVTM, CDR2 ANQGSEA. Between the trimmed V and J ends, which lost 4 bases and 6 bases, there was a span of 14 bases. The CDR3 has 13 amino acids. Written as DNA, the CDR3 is TGCAGCGTTGTTTATAGCCTAATGGATACGCAGTATTTT. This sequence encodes CSVVYSLMDTQYF.

The CDR3 sequence: CASSEFTGGSDTQYF. CDR3 bases: TGTGCCAGCAGTGAATTTACAGGGGGTTCAGATACGCAGTATTTT. V gene TRBV25-1 combines with J gene TRBJ2-3; 8 positions agree with TRBD1. CDR1 and CDR2 from the germline V gene are MGHDK and SYGVNS. The CDR3 extends over 15 amino acids. V dropped 1 base and J dropped 4; count of bases not matched to a gene: 4.

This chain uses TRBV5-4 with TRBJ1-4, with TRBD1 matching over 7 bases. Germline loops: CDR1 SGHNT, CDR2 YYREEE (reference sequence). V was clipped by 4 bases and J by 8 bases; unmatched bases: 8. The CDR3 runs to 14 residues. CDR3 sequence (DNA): TGTGCCAGCAGCGCGGACAGGTCGGGGGAAAAACTGTTTTTT. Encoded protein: CASSADRSGEKLFF.

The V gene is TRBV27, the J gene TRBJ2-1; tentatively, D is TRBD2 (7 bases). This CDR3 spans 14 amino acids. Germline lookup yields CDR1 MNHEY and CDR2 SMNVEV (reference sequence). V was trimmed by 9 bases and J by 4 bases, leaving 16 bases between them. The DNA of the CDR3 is TGTGCCAGTTCTCCCGGGGGGCAATACAATGAGCAGTTCTTC. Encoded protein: CASSPGGQYNEQFF.

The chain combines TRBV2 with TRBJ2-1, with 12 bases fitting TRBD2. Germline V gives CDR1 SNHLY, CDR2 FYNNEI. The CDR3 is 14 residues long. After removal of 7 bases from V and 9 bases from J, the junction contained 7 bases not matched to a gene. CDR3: CASTTSGGRSEQFF. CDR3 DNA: TGTGCCAGCACTACTAGCGGGGGGCGGAGTGAGCAGTTCTTC.

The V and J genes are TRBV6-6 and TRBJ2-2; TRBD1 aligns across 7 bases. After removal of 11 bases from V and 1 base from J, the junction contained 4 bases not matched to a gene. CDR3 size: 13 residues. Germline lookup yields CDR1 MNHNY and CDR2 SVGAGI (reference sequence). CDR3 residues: CAVWTGNTGELFF. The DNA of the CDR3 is TGTGCCGTTTGGACAGGGAACACCGGGGAGCTGTTTTTT.

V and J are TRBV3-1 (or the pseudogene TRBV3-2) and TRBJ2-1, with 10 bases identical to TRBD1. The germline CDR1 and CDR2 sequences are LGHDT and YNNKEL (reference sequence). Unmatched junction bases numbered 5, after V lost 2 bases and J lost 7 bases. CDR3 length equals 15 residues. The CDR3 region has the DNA TGTGCCAGCAGCCAACCGGGACAGGGGCCGAATGAGCAGTTCTTC. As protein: CASSQPGQGPNEQFF.

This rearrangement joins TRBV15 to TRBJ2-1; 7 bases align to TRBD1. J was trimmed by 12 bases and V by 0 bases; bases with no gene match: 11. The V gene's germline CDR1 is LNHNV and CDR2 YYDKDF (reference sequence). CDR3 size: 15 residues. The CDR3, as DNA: TGTGCCACCAGCAGAGATGAGGGGGCCCTACGGGGGCAGTTCTTC. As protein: CATSRDEGALRGQFF.